This T cell receptor (beta chain) appears in the sequencing data of a study of cytomegalovirus exposure and HLA in healthy donors. General study findings and limits: Prior analysis indicated that the majority of TCR beta V segments exhibited productivity approximately 90% or approximately 30% of the time.

13 Jbeta primers and 60 Vbeta primers were used for the PCR. Produced via immunoSEQ multiplex PCR; TCRdb's table is partial and in-frame only. Of around 89,000 clones in the sample, roughly 80% were seen once. CDR1 and CDR2 from the germline V gene are ENHRY and SYGVKD. The CDR3 loop spans 15 amino acids. The V gene end was trimmed by 6 bases and the J gene end by 5 bases; junction bases not matched to a gene: 5. A word on this clone: The antigen remains undetermined.

This chain uses TRBV10-3 with TRBJ2-3; 13 positions match TRBD2. Sequencing was done on a sample of PBMCs. This receptor was taken from a man between 40 and 49 years old in good health and CMV-seronegative. CDR3 loop: CAIRGTSGAQDTQYF. DNA for the CDR3: TGTGCCATCAGGGGGACTAGCGGGGCTCAAGATACGCAGTATTTT.